The TCR beta chain described here comes from a study of blood T cell repertoires in COVID-19. The CDR3 has 13 amino acids. The V and J ends lost 4 bases and 5 bases respectively, with 12 bases between them. Germline lookup yields CDR1 MDHEN and CDR2 SYDVKM. Clones were sequenced by immunoSEQ multiplex PCR, and TCRdb holds only the in-frame ones, with some missing. The data hold about 210,000 clones, with approximately 81% observed a single time. The sequence derives from a man in his forties or fifties who had recovered from COVID-19. Sequenced material: PBMCs or T cells enriched from blood (not recorded which). V is TRBV28 and J is TRBJ2-7, with D possibly matching TRBD1 (5 bases). This CDR3 reads CASSYGRVNEQYF. Here the CDR3 DNA reads TGTGCCAGCAGTTATGGCAGGGTCAACGAGCAGTACTTC.